This T cell receptor (beta chain) was recorded in a study of cytomegalovirus exposure and HLA in healthy donors. The CDR3 is 14 amino acids. Trimming removed 1 base from V and 6 bases from J; junction bases left unmatched: 1. Germline CDR1 reads MNHEY; CDR2 reads SVGAGI. The table came from immunoSEQ multiplex PCR; TCRdb's copy has only in-frame clones and leaves some out. The table lists fewer than 250,000 clones, over 80% of them singletons. Study-wide findings and caveats: Some 150 TCR beta chains were listed as cytomegalovirus-associated.

In its sample, this clone was seen once. The antigen remains unidentified. This clonotype originated in a woman aged 25 to 45 in good health and CMV-seropositive. The specimen was PBMCs. The rearrangement joins TRBV6-5 to TRBJ2-1; TRBD2 matches at 9 bases. As DNA, the CDR3 is TGTGCCAGCAGTTACTTGCGGGAGGGCAATGAGCAGTTCTTC. It codes for CASSYLREGNEQFF.